A selection of T cell receptor beta chains follows, all from one sample in a study of post-analysis software for immune sequencing data. TCRdb reprocessed the PCR reads with MiXCR, giving one entry per CDR3 protein. The table has under 900,000 distinct CDR3 sequences, roughly half seen once; the top ten hold approximately 4.5%. The sequencing sample was made of blood. These receptors were obtained from a girl aged 5 to 17 with multiple sclerosis. CDR3s include the opening cysteine and the closing phenylalanine or tryptophan. The D gene is left open where the match is weak. Some rows have no size entry. The others give once, few or many, or a class for an expanded clone.

CDR3 DNA: TGTGCCATCAGTGGGACGGGGAGGGGGAACACTGAAGCTTTCTTT; CDR3 protein: CAISGTGRGNTEAFF; clone size: few; J gene: TRBJ1-1; D gene: .; V gene: TRBV10-3
CDR3 DNA: TGTGCTAGCAGCCCCGGGTTGGGAGCCGAGCAGTACTTC; CDR3 protein: CASSPGLGAEQYF; clone size: few; J gene: TRBJ2-7; D gene: .; V gene: TRBV7-7
CDR3 DNA: TGTGCCAGCAGCCAACAACATGGGGTTGGCGAGCAGTACTTC; CDR3 protein: CASSQQHGVGEQYF; clone size: once; J gene: TRBJ2-7; D gene: .; V gene: TRBV3-1
CDR3 DNA: TGCAGTGCTAGAGTTATAGTACGGACCTACGAGCAGTACTTC; CDR3 protein: CSARVIVRTYEQYF; clone size: .; J gene: TRBJ2-7; D gene: .; V gene: TRBV20-1
CDR3 DNA: TGTGCCAGCAGCCCAGTTCTCCCTTACTATGGCTACACCTTC; CDR3 protein: CASSPVLPYYGYTF; clone size: .; J gene: TRBJ1-2; D gene: .; V gene: TRBV27
CDR3 DNA: TGTGCCAGCTCACCAACGGCAGCCCCGATCTATGGCTACACCTTC; CDR3 protein: CASSPTAAPIYGYTF; clone size: .; J gene: TRBJ1-2; D gene: .; V gene: TRBV18
CDR3 DNA: TGCGCCAGCAGTGGGCTTCGGGGAACCGGGGAGCTGTTTTTT; CDR3 protein: CASSGLRGTGELFF; clone size: few; J gene: TRBJ2-2; D gene: .; V gene: TRBV5-1
CDR3 DNA: TGTGCCAGCAGCCAACGGTCTAGTTCCAATGAGCAGTTCTTC; CDR3 protein: CASSQRSSSNEQFF; clone size: .; J gene: TRBJ2-1; D gene: .; V gene: TRBV7-9
CDR3 DNA: TGTGCCAGCAGCCGGGTAATGCAGGGATCGGACCCTGAAGCTTTCTTT; CDR3 protein: CASSRVMQGSDPEAFF; clone size: .; J gene: TRBJ1-1; D gene: .; V gene: TRBV9
CDR3 DNA: TGTGCCATCTCTATAGCGGGCTCCTACAATGAGCAGTTCTTC; CDR3 protein: CAISIAGSYNEQFF; clone size: .; J gene: TRBJ2-1; D gene: TRBD2; V gene: TRBV10-3
CDR3 DNA: TGTGCCAGCAGTTATTGGGCAGGGCGGACTGGGGCCAACGTCCTGACTTTC; CDR3 protein: CASSYWAGRTGANVLTF; clone size: few; J gene: TRBJ2-6; D gene: .; V gene: TRBV6-5
CDR3 DNA: TGTGCCACCAGCTCGCGACAGGGGCTTTACTATGGCTACACCTTC; CDR3 protein: CATSSRQGLYYGYTF; clone size: once; J gene: TRBJ1-2; D gene: TRBD1; V gene: TRBV15
CDR3 DNA: TGCAGTGCGACACAGGGGGTCGGTACTGAAGCTTTCTTT; CDR3 protein: CSATQGVGTEAFF; clone size: .; J gene: TRBJ1-1; D gene: TRBD1; V gene: TRBV20-1
CDR3 DNA: TGTGCCAGCAGTGAAGTTGGGGTAGAGACCCGGTACTTC; CDR3 protein: CASSEVGVETRYF; clone size: .; J gene: TRBJ2-5; D gene: .; V gene: TRBV6-1
CDR3 DNA: TGCAGTGCCGAGGGCAGGAGCTCCTACAATGAGCAGTTCTTC; CDR3 protein: CSAEGRSSYNEQFF; clone size: few; J gene: TRBJ2-1; D gene: .; V gene: TRBV20-1
CDR3 DNA: TGTGCCAGCAGCAGAGGGGGTATTCTCACAGATACGCAGTATTTT; CDR3 protein: CASSRGGILTDTQYF; clone size: .; J gene: TRBJ2-3; D gene: .; V gene: TRBV7-9
CDR3 DNA: TGTGCCAGCAGTGGTGAGGGGAGGAATGAGCAGTTCTTC; CDR3 protein: CASSGEGRNEQFF; clone size: .; J gene: TRBJ2-1; D gene: .; V gene: TRBV6-4
CDR3 DNA: TGTGCCAGCAGCGACGCGGGAACCATAGAGACCCAGTACTTC; CDR3 protein: CASSDAGTIETQYF; clone size: .; J gene: TRBJ2-5; D gene: .; V gene: TRBV7-6
CDR3 DNA: TGTGCCAGCAGTTTAGGTCCGTGGCAGGGGGTCTACGAGCAGTACTTC; CDR3 protein: CASSLGPWQGVYEQYF; clone size: .; J gene: TRBJ2-7; D gene: TRBD1; V gene: TRBV28
CDR3 DNA: TGCAGTGCTAGCCTAGATCTAGCGGGAGGCCCCTCCTACAATGAGCAGTTCTTC; CDR3 protein: CSASLDLAGGPSYNEQFF; clone size: .; J gene: TRBJ2-1; D gene: TRBD2; V gene: TRBV20-1
CDR3 DNA: TGTGCCAGCAGCTCGGGACAGGGGGTCTGGGCTGGCTACACCTTC; CDR3 protein: CASSSGQGVWAGYTF; clone size: .; J gene: TRBJ1-2; D gene: TRBD1; V gene: TRBV7-2
CDR3 DNA: TGTGCCAGCACCTACGGGTTGGGAGAGACCCAGTACTTC; CDR3 protein: CASTYGLGETQYF; clone size: few; J gene: TRBJ2-5; D gene: .; V gene: TRBV6-5
CDR3 DNA: TGCGCCAGCAGCTTGGGGGGACTAGCGGGAGCAGATACGCAGTATTTT; CDR3 protein: CASSLGGLAGADTQYF; clone size: few; J gene: TRBJ2-3; D gene: TRBD2; V gene: TRBV5-1
CDR3 DNA: TGTGCCAGCAGCTCCTCCGGGACTAGCGGCCAAGAGACCCAGTACTTC; CDR3 protein: CASSSSGTSGQETQYF; clone size: .; J gene: TRBJ2-5; D gene: TRBD2; V gene: TRBV7-9
CDR3 DNA: TGTGCCAGCAGTCCTCACCGCGGACTAGCGGGGGCTTACAATGAGCAGTTCTTC; CDR3 protein: CASSPHRGLAGAYNEQFF; clone size: .; J gene: TRBJ2-1; D gene: TRBD2; V gene: TRBV27
CDR3 DNA: TGCGCCGGCAGTGAGGAGTACACCGGGGAGCTGTTTTTT; CDR3 protein: CAGSEEYTGELFF; clone size: .; J gene: TRBJ2-2; D gene: .; V gene: TRBV10-1